Given below is one T cell receptor (beta chain) in context. Its matching antigen is unknown. Each donor (without exception) was a healthy Caucasian. This record comes from a study of identical twins. Via MiXCR, TCRdb re-called the 5' RACE reads, giving one row per CDR3 protein. The data hold roughly 720,000 distinct CDR3 sequences, with 15% to 20% observed a single time. Germline V lookup: CDR1 MNHNS, CDR2 SASEGT. The CDR3 runs 15 residues. V was clipped by 6 bases and J by 4 bases, with 18 bases between them. Study conclusions and caveats: Twins' surplus sharing was weaker for beta out-of-frame sequences.

The same data also contributed to another study, on T cells expressing NK-cell markers. As reported in that work: In the group of eight sequenced donors, seven were HCMV-seropositive and one was seronegative. Six or seven donors carried dominant NKG2C+ clonotypes that made up roughly 1.0-8% of their CD8+ T cells.

Sequencing was carried out using PBMCs. This chain joins TRBV6-1 and TRBJ1-2; D gene unclear. The receptor was derived from a woman younger than 30 in good health. The CDR3 nucleotides are TGTGCCAGCAGCCCCGGGCCCAATTACCCCTATGGCTACACCTTC. Translating it yields CASSPGPNYPYGYTF.